A single sample is the source of the 6 T cell receptor beta chains below, sequenced in a study of shared clonotypes between healthy human individuals. Produced via immunoSEQ multiplex PCR; TCRdb's table is partial and in-frame only. This sample carries more than 2,000,000 clones, approximately 93% of them seen once, and the ten largest clones take under 0.45%. The sequencing input was naive CD4+ T cells from PBMCs. Specified subset: CD45RA+ positively selected. The receptors were sampled from a man between 18 and 35 years old in good health. Some clones in this sample may be carry-over from other donors' samples.

The gene calls are TRBV28 and TRBJ2-7; no firm D call. CDR1 is MDHEN, CDR2 SYDVKM, per germline. V lost 5 bases and J lost 2, with 10 bases in between. The CDR3 runs 13 residues. Here the CDR3 reads CASSDRVPYEQYF. CDR3 in DNA: TGTGCCAGCAGTGACCGGGTCCCCTACGAGCAGTACTTC. The full variable domain, with the rest looked up from reference TRBV28 and TRBJ2-7, is DVKVTQSSRYLVKRTGEKVFLECVQDMDHENMFWYRQDPGLGLRLIYFSYDVKMKEKGDIPEGYSVSREKKERFSLILESASTNQTSMYLCASSDRVPYEQYFGPGTRLTVT.

This chain connects TRBV5-6 to TRBJ1-4; D is unresolved. Deletions cut 0 bases from V and 3 bases from J, with 15 bases between. The CDR3 consists of 17 residues. Per germline, CDR1 SGHDT and CDR2 YYEEEE. The CDR3: CASSLGPQRRANEKLFF. The CDR3 DNA is TGTGCCAGCAGCTTGGGGCCTCAGCGGCGAGCTAATGAAAAACTGTTTTTT. Based on the CDR3 plus reference TRBV5-6 and TRBJ1-4, the full variable domain is DAGVTQSPTHLIKTRGQQVTLRCSPKSGHDTVSWYQQALGQGPQFIFQYYEEEERQRGNFPDRFSGHQFPNYSSELNVNALLLGDSALYLCASSLGPQRRANEKLFFGSGTQLSVL.

The chain has TRBV9 and TRBJ2-3; 9 bases map to TRBD2. The CDR3 is 16 residues long. V lost 1 base, J lost 3 bases, and 6 bases stayed unmatched. The germline V gene encodes CDR1 SGDLS and CDR2 YYNGEE. The CDR3 region is CASSVWKAGGTDTQYF. The CDR3 bases are TGTGCCAGCAGCGTATGGAAAGCGGGAGGAACAGATACGCAGTATTTT.

V is TRBV4-1 and J is TRBJ2-1; 9 bases map to TRBD2. This CDR3 is 16 amino acids long. V dropped 0 bases and J dropped 9; count of bases not matched to a gene: 9. Germline CDR1 is MGHRA and CDR2 is YSYEKL. The DNA for the CDR3 is TGCGCCAGCAGCCAAGATGTAGCGGGAGTCGGTGCTGAGCAGTTCTTC. It encodes CASSQDVAGVGAEQFF.

The chain couples TRBV7-9 to TRBJ1-5; 8 bases are shared with TRBD1. CDR1 and CDR2 (germline): SEHNR, FQNEAQ (reference sequence). The J segment lost 7 bases and the V segment lost 3 bases, leaving 5 bases of the junction unmatched. CDR3 length: 14 amino acids. The CDR3 sequence: CASSFSTGEQPQHF. The DNA for the CDR3 is TGTGCCAGCAGCTTCTCGACAGGGGAACAGCCCCAGCATTTT.

The chain links TRBV9 to TRBJ2-2, with a weak D call TRBD2 (5 bases). V gave up 4 bases and J gave up 4 bases, with 14 bases separating them. Germline V CDR1 and CDR2: SGDLS, YYNGEE. The CDR3 length is 15 residues. CDR3 region: CASSPRSGITGELFF. CDR3 nucleotide sequence: TGTGCCAGCAGCCCCAGGTCCGGGATCACCGGGGAGCTGTTTTTT. Full variable domain (outside the CDR3, taken from reference TRBV9 and TRBJ2-2): DSGVTQTPKHLITATGQRVTLRCSPRSGDLSVYWYQQSLDQGLQFLIQYYNGEERAKGNILERFSAQQFPDLHSELNLSSLELGDSALYFCASSPRSGITGELFFGEGSRLTVL.